The source of this T cell receptor (beta chain) is a study of T cells in tuberculosis (dated by TCRdb to the late 2010s). Background for the entire study: In the study, CD1B tetramers and high-throughput TCR immunosequencing were combined to characterize T cells specific for the mycobacterial lipid antigen glucose monomycolate (GMM). With around 10 people per group, a South African clinical cohort compared IGRA-negative adolescents, IGRA-positive adolescents with latent tuberculosis, and adults with active tuberculosis.

At study entry, adolescents were screened for latent tuberculosis infection using a tuberculin skin test and the QuantiFERON-TB GOLD In-Tube IGRA. Immunosequencing was performed on unsorted cryopreserved PBMC, with some 91,000 T cells per clinical donor covered on average. Eleven high schools in the Worcester region of the Western Cape, South Africa, served as enrollment sites for adolescents aged 12 to 18 years. Around 10 M. tuberculosis-infected adolescents and some 10 uninfected adolescents were selected, with the two groups matched for age and sex. PBMC from adolescents were isolated by density centrifugation from freshly drawn heparinized blood and were then cryopreserved. Points on this clone: The clone's antigen remains unknown. No base quality information exists; no much larger clone differs at one position.

The immunoSEQ multiplex PCR assay was used to generate TCR libraries, with TCR-beta and/or TCR-alpha/delta assays applied to each sample. The amplified TCR libraries were sequenced on the Illumina high-throughput platform. In the source study's methods: Clustering and dimensionality reduction relied on pairwise TCRdist distances among GMM-specific receptors from T cells that were either sorted ex vivo or expanded in vitro. Each clinical repertoire was assigned a mean NN-distance score, defined as the average TCRdist to the nearest 10% of tetramer-positive reference sequences. To compute GEM TCR motif frequency, the fraction of unique TCRs matching known GEM sequences by V/J usage and CDR3 length was calculated. Active tuberculosis was classified by linear discriminant analysis with leave-one-out cross-validation, implemented in scikit-learn. Imported from immuneACCESS, the table was reduced by TCRdb to in-frame sequences with V and J called. These copies leave out some clones; in studies compared against another copy, an unresolved V gene accounts for under half, and the cause of the remainder is not known. The DNA gave D and trimming, while V, J and clone size come from that table. The sample includes around 30,000 clones, with roughly 93% observed a single time. The ten most abundant clones make up over 4.5% of the sample.

What the authors observed across the whole study: Which clinical samples got chosen depended on the availability of cryopreserved specimens, and the active tuberculosis cases were adults, whereas the controls were adolescents. Compared with IGRA-negative controls, TCR-alpha repertoires from active tuberculosis had smaller mean NN-distances to GMM-specific TCRs, which suggests that these TCRs underwent clonal expansion. A classifier using the diverse GMM-specific repertoire reached 87% accuracy (AUROC about 0.91), compared with 60% to 70% accuracy using GEM motif frequencies. Smaller NN-distances were partly driven by shorter CDR3-alpha lengths in active tuberculosis patients, and statistical significance was not reached for the TCR-beta difference.

CDR1 and CDR2 were assigned from the germline V gene as MGHRA and YSYEKL. The CDR3 measures 13 amino acids from cysteine to phenylalanine. Only the CDR3 DNA stays, 39 bases, in frame from base 1. Cut back by 4 bases and 3 bases, the V and J ends lie 9 bases apart. The sample consisted of PBMCs. This sequence was found in a donor between 10 and 35 years old with latent tuberculosis or without tuberculosis infection. The chain uses TRBV4-1 and TRBJ1-2; the D gene cannot be resolved reliably. The sequence in DNA is TGCGCCAGCAGCCCCACAAGTCACTATGGCTACACCTTC. Its protein is CASSPTSHYGYTF.